The following is a TCR beta chain sequence with its context. Its antigen is unidentified. These data come from a study of cytomegalovirus exposure and HLA in healthy donors. Findings and caveats of the study: Clusters of TCRs from the first cohort tended to co-occur in the 100 to 150 validation repertoires (as a later analysis found). Cytomegalovirus status was reportedly diagnosed by the classifier with high specificity and sensitivity. TCR beta chains numbering 150 to 200 were designated cytomegalovirus-associated.

Some clones are missing from TCRdb's copy, which holds only in-frame ones; the method was immunoSEQ multiplex PCR. The sample shows approximately 160,000 clones, roughly 90% of them seen only once. J gave up 0 bases and V 3 bases, and 3 bases lay outside the gene matches. Germline loops: CDR1 SGHRS, CDR2 YFSETQ. CDR3 length: 15 amino acids. The receptor's source is a woman in her twenties or thirties in good health and CMV-seronegative. The chain joins TRBV5-1 to TRBJ2-5; 9 positions match TRBD1. Sequenced input: PBMCs. The CDR3 loop is CASSYGDRDQETQYF. CDR3 sequence (DNA): TGCGCCAGCAGCTATGGGGACAGGGACCAAGAGACCCAGTACTTC.